The sequence of this T cell receptor beta chain was determined in a study of blood T cell repertoires in COVID-19. Study in general: Donors in the United States, Italy and Spain gave samples during acute or convalescent COVID-19. Sources were T cells, B-cell-depleted T cells, or PBMCs; the material itself was cDNA or gDNA.

Per the authors' pipeline: Scientists estimated how many nucleated cells there were by amplifying reference gene primers. Here immunoSEQ multiplex PCR was the method, and the copy in TCRdb shows in-frame clones only, minus some. Clonal size and the V and J genes are those of that table, whereas D and trimming came from the DNA. The sample contains 100,000 or so clones, around four fifths of which appear only once. The CDR3 is 15 residues long. Looked up from germline, CDR1 is SGHTA and CDR2 is FQGTGA. V shed 2 bases and J 3 bases; nucleotides not matched to a gene: 3. The chain joins TRBV7-3 to TRBJ2-1, with 8 bases matching TRBD2. The specimen was peripheral blood. The receptor was derived from a man aged 50 to 59 with active or convalescent COVID-19. CDR3 sequence reads: CASSLLAGGYNEQFF. Written as DNA, the CDR3 is TGTGCCAGCAGCTTACTGGCGGGAGGCTACAATGAGCAGTTCTTC.